The present entry profiles one T cell receptor beta chain with its context. The sample originates from a study of radiation and T cells in renal cell carcinoma. TCRdb keeps only in-frame clones here, not all; method: immunoSEQ multiplex PCR. The repertoire has about 150,000 clones, roughly 90% of them found once; the top ten carry about 4.3%. The time point was: baseline pretreatment blood. Specified treatment: 15 Gy SBRT to primary tumor, nephrectomy 4 weeks later. The CDR3 consists of 13 residues. Germline assignment: CDR1 MNHNY and CDR2 SVGAGI (reference sequence). The ends lost 8 bases at V and 2 bases at J; junction bases unmatched: 4.

This chain connects TRBV6-6 to TRBJ1-1, with 8 bases fitting TRBD1. The clonotype was recovered from a woman in her seventies with renal cell carcinoma. Sequenced here: blood, sampled from a patient whose treatment included radiotherapy and nephrectomy. The CDR3 sequence: CASRTGPNTEAFF. CDR3 DNA sequence: TGTGCCAGCCGGACAGGGCCCAACACTGAAGCTTTCTTT.